One sample yielded the 11 T cell receptor beta chains listed below, sequenced in a study of cytomegalovirus exposure and HLA in healthy donors. 60 Vbeta and 13 Jbeta primers were used in PCR. Assay: immunoSEQ multiplex PCR; the TCRdb copy retains only in-frame clones and omits some. The sample shows approximately 140,000 clones, about 60% of them seen only once. The specimen was PBMCs. The receptors originated from a woman aged 55 to 70 in good health and CMV-seropositive.

The gene calls are TRBV2 and TRBJ1-2, with 8 bases fitting TRBD1. Per the germline V gene, CDR1 is SNHLY and CDR2 is FYNNEI. The ends lost 6 bases at V and 4 bases at J; junction bases unmatched: 10. This CDR3 has 15 residues. The CDR3 reads CASRGGTGAFYGYTF. For the CDR3, the DNA is TGTGCCAGCAGGGGAGGGACAGGCGCCTTCTATGGCTACACCTTC.

The chain couples TRBV7-9 to TRBJ2-7; D not resolved. Germline V gives CDR1 SEHNR, CDR2 FQNEAQ (reference sequence). Trimming removed 5 bases from V and 2 bases from J, with 16 bases in between. CDR3 size: 15 residues. The CDR3 region is CASSPPLGHTYEQYF. The CDR3 coding sequence is TGTGCCAGCAGCCCCCCTCTTGGGCACACCTACGAGCAGTACTTC.

The V call is TRBV7-2, the J call TRBJ2-3; 10 bases are shared with TRBD2. Germline-derived CDR1 and CDR2 are SGHTA and FQGNSA. V shed 4 bases, J shed 0 bases, and the junction held 4 bases outside the gene matches. This CDR3 comprises 16 residues. The DNA for the CDR3 is TGTGCCAGCAGCTCCCCGACTAGCGGGAGCACAGATACGCAGTATTTT. Translated, it gives CASSSPTSGSTDTQYF.

This clone was seen more than once but under ten times. The V and J genes are TRBV30 and TRBJ2-5; 7 bases are shared with TRBD2. J was trimmed by 2 bases and V by 3 bases; bases with no gene match: 9. The germline V gene encodes CDR1 GTSNPN and CDR2 SVGIG (reference sequence). The CDR3 extends over 15 amino acids. CDR3 DNA sequence: TGTGCCTGGAGGAAAAGCGGGAAGCTTCAAGAGACCCAGTACTTC. It specifies CAWRKSGKLQETQYF.

The CDR3 protein is CASSFGRKNEQFF. CDR3 bases: TGTGCCAGCAGCTTTGGGAGGAAGAATGAGCAGTTCTTC. The chain has TRBV11-3 and TRBJ2-1, with D possibly being TRBD2 (6 bases). This CDR3 spans 13 amino acids. The V end was cut by 3 bases, the J end by 7 bases, with 10 bases between. CDR1 is SGHNT, CDR2 YENEEA, per germline. The complete variable domain, with remaining parts taken from reference TRBV11-3 and TRBJ2-1, reads EAGVVQSPRYKIIEKKQPVAFWCNPISGHNTLYWYLQNLGQGPELLIRYENEEAVDDSQLPKDRFSAERLKGVDSTLKIQPAELGDSAVYLCASSFGRKNEQFFGPGTRLTVL.

In DNA, the CDR3 is TGCAGCGTTCGGACAGGGGGCGATTCACCCCTCCACTTT. Translated, it gives CSVRTGGDSPLHF. This chain connects TRBV29-1 to TRBJ1-6; 11 bases agree with TRBD1. Germline CDR1 and CDR2: SQVTM and ANQGSEA. CDR3 length: 13 amino acids. V was clipped by 5 bases and J by 8 bases; unmatched bases: 2.

The chain combines TRBV29-1 with TRBJ1-3, with D hard to call. In germline, CDR1 is SQVTM, CDR2 ANQGSEA. The CDR3 is 15 residues long. The V gene lost 0 bases and the J gene lost 0 bases, with 9 bases spanning the gap. DNA for the CDR3: TGCAGCGTTGAAGATCCCCGGAGCTCTGGAAACACCATATATTTT. Its translation: CSVEDPRSSGNTIYF.

The chain links TRBV15 to TRBJ1-1; weak D call: TRBD1 (5 bases). The germline V and J ends were trimmed by 3 bases and 2 bases, with 10 bases remaining between them. CDR1 is LNHNV, CDR2 YYDKDF, per germline (reference sequence). The CDR3 covers 14 residues. CDR3 loop: CATSSFGGNTEAFF. The DNA of the CDR3 is TGTGCCACCAGCAGCTTCGGGGGTAACACTGAAGCTTTCTTT.

The chain has TRBV28 and TRBJ1-5, with a possible D match to TRBD1 (5 bases). Looked up from germline, CDR1 is MDHEN and CDR2 is SYDVKM. The CDR3 is 13 residues long. Trimming took 6 bases from V and 1 from J, leaving 7 bases between them. CDR3 nucleotides: TGTGCCAGCAGCGACAGAAGCAATCAGCCCCAGCATTTT. This gives the protein CASSDRSNQPQHF.

The chain couples TRBV11-3 to TRBJ2-1; 14 bases line up with TRBD2. Germline V lookup: CDR1 SGHNT, CDR2 YENEEA. The CDR3 has 19 residues. V shed 4 bases and J 9 bases; nucleotides not matched to a gene: 17. CDR3 amino acids: CASSSRQGEGLAGGGEQFF. The CDR3 bases are TGTGCCAGCAGCTCACGACAGGGGGAAGGACTAGCGGGAGGAGGTGAGCAGTTCTTC.

This clone was counted only a few times. The chain links TRBV27 to TRBJ2-1; 10 positions match TRBD2. V was pared by 5 bases and J by 0 bases, with 7 bases of the junction left unmatched. Germline loops: CDR1 MNHEY, CDR2 SMNVEV (reference sequence). The CDR3 totals 17 residues. The CDR3 DNA sequence: TGTGCCAGCAGTCCCCGGACTAGCGGCCGCTCCTACAATGAGCAGTTCTTC. Residues: CASSPRTSGRSYNEQFF.